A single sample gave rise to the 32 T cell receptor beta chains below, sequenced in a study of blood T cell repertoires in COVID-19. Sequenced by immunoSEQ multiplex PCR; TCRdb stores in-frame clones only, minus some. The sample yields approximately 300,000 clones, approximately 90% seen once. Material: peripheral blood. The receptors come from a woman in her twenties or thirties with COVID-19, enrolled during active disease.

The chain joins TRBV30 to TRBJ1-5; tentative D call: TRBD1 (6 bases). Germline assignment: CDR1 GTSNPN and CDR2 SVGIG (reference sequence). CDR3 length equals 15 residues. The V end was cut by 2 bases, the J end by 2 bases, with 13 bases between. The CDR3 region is CAWSSSGVRNQPQHF. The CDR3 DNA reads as TGTGCCTGGAGTAGCTCAGGGGTTCGCAATCAGCCCCAGCATTTT.

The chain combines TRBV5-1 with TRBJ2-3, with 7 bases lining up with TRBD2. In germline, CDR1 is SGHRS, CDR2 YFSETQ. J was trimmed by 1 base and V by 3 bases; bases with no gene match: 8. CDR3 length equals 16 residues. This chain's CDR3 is CASSSLSSGRTDTQYF. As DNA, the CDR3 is TGCGCCAGCAGCTCCCTTTCTAGCGGCCGCACAGATACGCAGTATTTT.

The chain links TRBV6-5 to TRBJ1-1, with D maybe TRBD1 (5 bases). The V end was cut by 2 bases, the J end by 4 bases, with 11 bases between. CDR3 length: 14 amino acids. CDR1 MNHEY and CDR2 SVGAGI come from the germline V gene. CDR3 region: CASSYGGDGTEAFF. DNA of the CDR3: TGTGCCAGCAGTTACGGAGGGGACGGCACTGAAGCTTTCTTT.

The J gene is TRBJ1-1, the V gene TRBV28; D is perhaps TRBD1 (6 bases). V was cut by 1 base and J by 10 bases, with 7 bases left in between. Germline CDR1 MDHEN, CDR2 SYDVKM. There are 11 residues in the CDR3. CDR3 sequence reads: CASSLLGGAFF. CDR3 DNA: TGTGCCAGCAGTTTATTAGGGGGAGCTTTCTTT.

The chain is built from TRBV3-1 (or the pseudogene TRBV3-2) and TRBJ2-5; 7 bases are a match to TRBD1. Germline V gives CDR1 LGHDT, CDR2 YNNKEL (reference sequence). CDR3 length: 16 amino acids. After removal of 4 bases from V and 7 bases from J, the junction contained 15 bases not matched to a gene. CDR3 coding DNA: TGTGCCAGCAGCCTGGGACAGACCAAAACCCGGGGGACCCAGTACTTC. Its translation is CASSLGQTKTRGTQYF.

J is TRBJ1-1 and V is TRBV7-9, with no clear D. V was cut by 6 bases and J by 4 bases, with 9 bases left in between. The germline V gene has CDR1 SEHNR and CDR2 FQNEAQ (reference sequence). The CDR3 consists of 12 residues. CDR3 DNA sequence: TGTGCCAGCAGTTCTACCGGCACTGAAGCTTTCTTT. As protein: CASSSTGTEAFF.

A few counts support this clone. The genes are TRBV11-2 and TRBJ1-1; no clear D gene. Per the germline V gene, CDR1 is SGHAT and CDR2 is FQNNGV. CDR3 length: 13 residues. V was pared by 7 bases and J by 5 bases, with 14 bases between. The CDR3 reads CASTQWELTEAFF. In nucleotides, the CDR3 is TGTGCCAGCACCCAGTGGGAGTTGACTGAAGCTTTCTTT.

The CDR3 loop is CASSQGGWTQYF. The CDR3 DNA reads TGTGCCAGCAGCCAGGGGGGCTGGACCCAGTACTTC. The V and J genes are TRBV7-9 and TRBJ2-5; TRBD1 might be the D (7 bases). The CDR3 is 12 residues long. Germline V CDR1 and CDR2: SEHNR, FQNEAQ (reference sequence). V lost 5 bases to trimming and J lost 7 bases, with 11 bases between them.

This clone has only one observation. The CDR3 DNA reads as TGTGCCAGCAGCCCCCGGGACAGGGTTCACAATGAGCAGTTCTTC. It codes for CASSPRDRVHNEQFF. The chain employs TRBV7-2 and TRBJ2-1; 9 bases fit TRBD1. In germline, CDR1 is SGHTA, CDR2 FQGNSA. The CDR3 has 15 amino acids. V trimming: 5 bases; J trimming: 5 bases; junction bases outside the gene matches: 7.

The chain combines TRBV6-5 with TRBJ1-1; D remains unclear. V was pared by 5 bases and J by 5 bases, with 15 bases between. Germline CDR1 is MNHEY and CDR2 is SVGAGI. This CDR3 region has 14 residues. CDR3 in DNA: TGTGCCAGCAGTCCCCGACCAAGGAGGACTGAAGCTTTCTTT. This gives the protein CASSPRPRRTEAFF.

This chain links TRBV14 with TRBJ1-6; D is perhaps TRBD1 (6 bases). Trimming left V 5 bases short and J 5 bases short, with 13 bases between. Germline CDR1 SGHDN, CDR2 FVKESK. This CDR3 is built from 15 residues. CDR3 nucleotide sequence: TGTGCCAGCAGCTATTTGGACAGCAATAATTCACCCCTCCACTTT. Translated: CASSYLDSNNSPLHF.

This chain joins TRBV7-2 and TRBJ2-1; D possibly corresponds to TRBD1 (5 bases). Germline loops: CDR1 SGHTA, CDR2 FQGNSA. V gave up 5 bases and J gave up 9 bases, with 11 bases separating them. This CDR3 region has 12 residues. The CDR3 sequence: CASSPLGPEQFF. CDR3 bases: TGTGCCAGCAGCCCTCTGGGGCCTGAGCAGTTCTTC.

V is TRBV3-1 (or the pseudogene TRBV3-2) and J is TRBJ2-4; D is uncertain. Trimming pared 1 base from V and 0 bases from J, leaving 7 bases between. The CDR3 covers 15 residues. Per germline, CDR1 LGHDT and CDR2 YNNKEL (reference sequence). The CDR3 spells CASSQGALAKNIQYF. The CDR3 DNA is TGTGCCAGCAGCCAAGGGGCCTTAGCCAAAAACATTCAGTACTTC.

The DNA of the CDR3 is TGTGCCAGCAGCCAAGCCGGGACTCTGGTTTACGAGCAGTACTTC. This encodes CASSQAGTLVYEQYF. This chain links TRBV14 with TRBJ2-7; tentative D call: TRBD2 (6 bases). The germline CDR1 and CDR2 sequences are SGHDN and FVKESK. This CDR3 has 15 residues. V lost 1 base and J 4 bases, leaving 14 bases between the germline ends.

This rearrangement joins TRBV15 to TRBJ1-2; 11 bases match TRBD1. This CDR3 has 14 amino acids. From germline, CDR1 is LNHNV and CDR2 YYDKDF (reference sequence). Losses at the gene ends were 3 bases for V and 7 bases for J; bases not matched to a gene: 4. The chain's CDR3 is CATSRGQGVGGYTF. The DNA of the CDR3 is TGTGCCACCAGCAGGGGACAGGGGGTAGGTGGCTACACCTTC.

Here the CDR3 reads CASNRIGESGEQYF. Here the CDR3 DNA reads TGTGCCAGCAACCGAATAGGGGAATCAGGGGAGCAGTACTTC. The chain has TRBV5-4 and TRBJ2-7; D is possibly TRBD1 (5 bases). CDR3 length: 14 amino acids. CDR1 is SGHNT, CDR2 YYREEE, per germline (reference sequence). Deletions cut 6 bases from V and 7 bases from J, with 20 bases between.

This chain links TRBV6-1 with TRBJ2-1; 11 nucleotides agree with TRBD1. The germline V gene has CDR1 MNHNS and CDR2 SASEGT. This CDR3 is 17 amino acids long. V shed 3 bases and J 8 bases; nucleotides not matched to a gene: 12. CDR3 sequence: CASSEGSRGQGDHEQFF. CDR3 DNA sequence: TGTGCCAGCAGTGAGGGCTCGAGGGGACAGGGGGACCATGAGCAGTTCTTC.

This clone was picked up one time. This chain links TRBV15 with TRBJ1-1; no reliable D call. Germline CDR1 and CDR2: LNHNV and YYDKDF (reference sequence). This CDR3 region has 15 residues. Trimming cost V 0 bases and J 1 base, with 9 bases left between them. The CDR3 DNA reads TGTGCCACCAGCAGAGATCTAGGAGGGAACACTGAAGCTTTCTTT. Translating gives CATSRDLGGNTEAFF.

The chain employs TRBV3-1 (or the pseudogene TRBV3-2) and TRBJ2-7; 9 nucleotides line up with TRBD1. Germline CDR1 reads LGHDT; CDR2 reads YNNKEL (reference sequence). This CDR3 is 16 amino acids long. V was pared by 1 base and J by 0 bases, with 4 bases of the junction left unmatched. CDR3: CASSQGGQGYSYEQYF. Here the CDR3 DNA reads TGTGCCAGCAGCCAAGGCGGACAGGGGTACTCCTACGAGCAGTACTTC.

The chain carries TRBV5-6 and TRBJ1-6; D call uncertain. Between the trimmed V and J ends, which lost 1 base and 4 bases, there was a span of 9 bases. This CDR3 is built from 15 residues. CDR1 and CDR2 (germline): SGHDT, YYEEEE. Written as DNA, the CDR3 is TGTGCCAGCAGCTTGATTCGGGGTTATAATTCACCCCTCCACTTT. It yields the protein CASSLIRGYNSPLHF. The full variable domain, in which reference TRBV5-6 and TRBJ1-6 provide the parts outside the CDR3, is DAGVTQSPTHLIKTRGQQVTLRCSPKSGHDTVSWYQQALGQGPQFIFQYYEEEERQRGNFPDRFSGHQFPNYSSELNVNALLLGDSALYLCASSLIRGYNSPLHFGNGTRLTVT.

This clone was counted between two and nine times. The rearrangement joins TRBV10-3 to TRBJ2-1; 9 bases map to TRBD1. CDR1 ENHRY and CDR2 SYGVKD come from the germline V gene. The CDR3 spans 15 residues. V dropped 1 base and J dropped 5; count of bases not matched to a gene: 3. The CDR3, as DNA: TGTGCCATCAGTGAGTTGGACAGGGGAGACAATGAGCAGTTCTTC. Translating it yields CAISELDRGDNEQFF.

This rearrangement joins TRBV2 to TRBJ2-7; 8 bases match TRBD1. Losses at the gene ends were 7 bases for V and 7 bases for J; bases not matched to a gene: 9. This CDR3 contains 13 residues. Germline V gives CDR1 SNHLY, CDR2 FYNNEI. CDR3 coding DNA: TGTGCCAGCACCCGGACAGGGACAGGAGAGCAGTACTTC. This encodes CASTRTGTGEQYF.

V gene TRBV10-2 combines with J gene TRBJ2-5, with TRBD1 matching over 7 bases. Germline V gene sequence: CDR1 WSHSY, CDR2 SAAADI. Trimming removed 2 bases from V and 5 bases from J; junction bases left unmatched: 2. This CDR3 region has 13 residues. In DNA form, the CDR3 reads TGCGCCAGCAGTGAGCAGGGGGTGGAGACCCAGTACTTC. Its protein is CASSEQGVETQYF.

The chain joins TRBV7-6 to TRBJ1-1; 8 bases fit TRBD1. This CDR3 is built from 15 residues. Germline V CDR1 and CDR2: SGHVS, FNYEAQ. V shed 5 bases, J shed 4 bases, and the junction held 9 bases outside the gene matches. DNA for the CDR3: TGTGCCAGCAGCCCTCGACAGGGGTGGGGCACTGAAGCTTTCTTT. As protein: CASSPRQGWGTEAFF. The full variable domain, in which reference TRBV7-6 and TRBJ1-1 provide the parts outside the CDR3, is GAGVSQSPRYKVTKRGQDVALRCDPISGHVSLYWYRQALGQGPEFLTYFNYEAQQDKSGLPNDRFSAERPEGSISTLTIQRTEQRDSAMYRCASSPRQGWGTEAFFGQGTRLTVV.

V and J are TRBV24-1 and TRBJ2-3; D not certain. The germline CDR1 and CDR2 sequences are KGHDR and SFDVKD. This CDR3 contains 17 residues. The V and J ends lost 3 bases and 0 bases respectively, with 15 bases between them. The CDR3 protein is CATSDPGFRSSTDTQYF. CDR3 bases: TGTGCCACCAGTGATCCCGGGTTTAGATCTAGCACAGATACGCAGTATTTT.

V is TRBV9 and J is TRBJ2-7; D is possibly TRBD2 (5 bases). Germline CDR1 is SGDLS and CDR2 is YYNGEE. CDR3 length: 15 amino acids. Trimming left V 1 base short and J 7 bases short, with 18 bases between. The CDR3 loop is CASSVYGSARGEQYF. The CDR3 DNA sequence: TGTGCCAGCAGCGTATATGGGTCGGCGCGAGGGGAGCAGTACTTC.

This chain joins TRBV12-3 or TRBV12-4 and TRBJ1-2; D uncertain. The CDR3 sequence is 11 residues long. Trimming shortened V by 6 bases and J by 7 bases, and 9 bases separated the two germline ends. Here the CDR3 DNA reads TGTGCCAGCAGCCTTCGAGGTGGCTACACCTTC. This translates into CASSLRGGYTF.

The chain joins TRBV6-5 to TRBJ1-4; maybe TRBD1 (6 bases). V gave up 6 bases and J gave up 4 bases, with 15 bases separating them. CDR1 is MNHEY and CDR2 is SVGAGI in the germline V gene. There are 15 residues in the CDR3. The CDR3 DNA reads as TGTGCCAGCAGCCCGACCGGACAGTTTAATGAAAAACTGTTTTTT. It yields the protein CASSPTGQFNEKLFF.

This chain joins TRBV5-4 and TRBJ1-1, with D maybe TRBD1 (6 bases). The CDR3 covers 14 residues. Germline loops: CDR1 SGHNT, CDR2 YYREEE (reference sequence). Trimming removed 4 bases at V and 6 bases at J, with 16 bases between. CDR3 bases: TGTGCCAGCAGCGTACAGGGAAAAGGGGCTGAAGCTTTCTTT. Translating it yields CASSVQGKGAEAFF. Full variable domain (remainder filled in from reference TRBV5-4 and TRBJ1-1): ETGVTQSPTHLIKTRGQQVTLRCSSQSGHNTVSWYQQALGQGPQFIFQYYREEENGRGNFPPRFSGLQFPNYSSELNVNALELDDSALYLCASSVQGKGAEAFFGQGTRLTVV.

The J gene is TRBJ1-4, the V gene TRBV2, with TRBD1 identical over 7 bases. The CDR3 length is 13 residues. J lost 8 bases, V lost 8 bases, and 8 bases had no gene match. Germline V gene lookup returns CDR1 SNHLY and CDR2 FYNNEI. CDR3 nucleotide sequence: TGTGCCAGCGGGGGCAGGGGGGTAGAAAAACTGTTTTTT. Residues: CASGGRGVEKLFF.

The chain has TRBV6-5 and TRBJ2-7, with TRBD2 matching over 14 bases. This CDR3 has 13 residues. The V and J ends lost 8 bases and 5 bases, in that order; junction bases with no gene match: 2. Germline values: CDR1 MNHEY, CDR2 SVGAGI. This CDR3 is CASGGLAGDEQYF. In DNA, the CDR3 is TGTGCCAGCGGGGGACTAGCGGGAGACGAGCAGTACTTC.

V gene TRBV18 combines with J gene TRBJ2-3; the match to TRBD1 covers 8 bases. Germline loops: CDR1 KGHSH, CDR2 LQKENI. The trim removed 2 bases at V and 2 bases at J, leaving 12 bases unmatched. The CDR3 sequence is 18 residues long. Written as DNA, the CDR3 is TGTGCCAGCTCACCATTACACTCACAGGGGGAGTACACAGATACGCAGTATTTT. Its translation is CASSPLHSQGEYTDTQYF.